A single sample gave rise to the 24 T cell receptor beta chains below, sequenced in a study of breast tumors, draining lymph nodes, adjacent tissues. Axillary draining lymph nodes of breast cancer patients supplied the node samples. MiXCR was run by TCRdb on the multiplex PCR reads, yielding one entry per CDR3 protein. Counted here are over 70,000 distinct CDR3 sequences, roughly 28% occurring once; the ten biggest clones make up 8.1%. Sequencing input: axillary lymph node tissue. The origin of the receptors is a female donor with breast cancer. Some clones in this sample may be carry-over from other donors' samples.

Of note for this clonotype: One end of the junction fails to match germline, which may point to a read error. J is TRBJ2-7 and V is TRBV29-1, with D unclear. Germline CDR1 and CDR2: SQVTM and ANQGSEA. The length of the CDR3 is 14 residues. The CDR3 sequence is CSVASAVWGREHYF. The CDR3 DNA reads TGCAGCGTTGCTTCTGCGGTTTGGGGTCGCGAGCATTACTTC.

This clonotype was recorded many times. The CDR3 protein is CASSEQGAGGELFF. In DNA, the CDR3 is TGTGCCAGCAGTGAACAGGGGGCTGGCGGGGAGCTGTTTTTT. This chain uses TRBV6-4 with TRBJ2-2; 9 bases are a match to TRBD1. V trimming: 3 bases; J trimming: 7 bases; junction bases outside the gene matches: 3. The CDR3 totals 14 residues. The germline V gene encodes CDR1 MRHNA and CDR2 SNTAGT.

In its sample, this clonotype was seen many times. The chain is built from TRBV20-1 and TRBJ2-7; D is perhaps TRBD2 (5 bases). Germline-derived CDR1 and CDR2 are DFQATT and SNEGSKA (reference sequence). With 3 bases removed from V and 1 base from J, the gap between germline ends came to 10 bases. The CDR3 covers 13 residues. The CDR3 loop reads CSASLAGSYEQYF. The CDR3 coding sequence is TGCAGTGCTAGTCTGGCGGGTTCCTACGAGCAGTACTTC.

Ten or more counts support this clonotype. The J gene is TRBJ2-7, the V gene TRBV4-1, with TRBD1 matching 8 bases. V gave up 1 base and J gave up 3 bases; unmatched junction bases: 8. CDR1 and CDR2 (germline): MGHRA, YSYEKL. This CDR3 has 16 residues. CDR3 nucleotides: TGCGCCAGCAGCCAAGTCGGAGGACAGGGAAACTACGAGCAGTACTTC. Translating gives CASSQVGGQGNYEQYF.

This chain links TRBV29-1 with TRBJ1-2; 7 positions agree with TRBD1. V shed 7 bases, J shed 8 bases, and the junction held 10 bases outside the gene matches. Germline V lookup: CDR1 SQVTM, CDR2 ANQGSEA. The CDR3 has 12 residues. CDR3 region: CSATSTGEGYTF. The CDR3, as DNA: TGCAGCGCCACATCAACAGGGGAAGGCTACACCTTC.

The genes are TRBV28 and TRBJ2-2; 10 positions match TRBD2. In germline, CDR1 is MDHEN, CDR2 SYDVKM. J was trimmed by 5 bases and V by 3 bases; bases with no gene match: 9. There are 17 residues in the CDR3. As DNA, the CDR3 is TGTGCCAGCAGTTTGGGTCCTAGCGGGAGAAAGACCGGGGAGCTGTTTTTT. It codes for CASSLGPSGRKTGELFF.

This clonotype was observed many times. This chain uses TRBV9 with TRBJ2-7; 8 bases align to TRBD1. Per germline, CDR1 SGDLS and CDR2 YYNGEE. The CDR3 has 17 amino acids. Losses at the gene ends were 4 bases for V and 2 bases for J; bases not matched to a gene: 14. CDR3 amino acids: CASSSGQARGAAYEQYF. As DNA, the CDR3 is TGTGCCAGCAGCTCGGGACAGGCGCGGGGAGCCGCCTACGAGCAGTACTTC.

The rearrangement joins TRBV2 to TRBJ1-1; D unresolved. Germline V lookup: CDR1 SNHLY, CDR2 FYNNEI. The length of the CDR3 is 14 residues. V was pared by 3 bases and J by 2 bases, with 10 bases between. The CDR3 reads CASSESQINTEAFF. The CDR3 DNA sequence: TGTGCCAGCAGTGAGTCCCAGATTAACACTGAAGCTTTCTTT.

This clonotype occurred many times. The gene calls are TRBV10-3 and TRBJ1-2; 7 positions agree with TRBD1. The junction had 5 bases not matched to a gene; V was cut back by 5 bases and J by 5 bases. CDR1 is ENHRY, CDR2 SYGVKD, per germline. The CDR3 has 13 amino acids. The CDR3 DNA is TGTGCCATCAGTCCGGGACAGTCATATGGCTACACCTTC. This gives the protein CAISPGQSYGYTF.

This clonotype was seen many times. The chain has TRBV29-1 and TRBJ1-1; D unresolved. Trimming shortened V by 3 bases and J by 1 base, and 6 bases separated the two germline ends. There are 12 residues in the CDR3. Germline V gives CDR1 SQVTM, CDR2 ANQGSEA. In DNA, the CDR3 is TGCAGCGTTGACAGACAGAACACTGAAGCTTTCTTT. It codes for CSVDRQNTEAFF.

The table lists this clonotype with many counts. This chain links TRBV5-1 with TRBJ1-2, with 7 bases lining up with TRBD1. Germline lookup yields CDR1 SGHRS and CDR2 YFSETQ. The length of the CDR3 is 15 residues. V gave up 1 base and J gave up 8 bases; unmatched junction bases: 11. The CDR3 is CASSLLQGSQGGYTF. The CDR3 nucleotides are TGCGCCAGCAGCTTGTTACAGGGGTCACAGGGGGGCTACACCTTC. Complete variable domain (other parts from reference TRBV5-1 and TRBJ1-2): KAGVTQTPRYLIKTRGQQVTLSCSPISGHRSVSWYQQTPGQGLQFLFEYFSETQRNKGNFPGRFSGRQFSNSRSEMNVSTLELGDSALYLCASSLLQGSQGGYTFGSGTRLTVV.

This clonotype was counted at least ten times. The V call is TRBV5-1, the J call TRBJ1-3, with unresolved D. V lost 4 bases, J lost 6 bases, and 8 bases lay in between. There are 12 residues in the CDR3. The germline CDR1 and CDR2 sequences are SGHRS and YFSETQ. This CDR3 reads CASSPDENTIYF. In nucleotides, the CDR3 is TGCGCCAGCAGCCCGGACGAAAACACCATATATTTT. The variable domain in full, completed from reference TRBV5-1 and TRBJ1-3, reads KAGVTQTPRYLIKTRGQQVTLSCSPISGHRSVSWYQQTPGQGLQFLFEYFSETQRNKGNFPGRFSGRQFSNSRSEMNVSTLELGDSALYLCASSPDENTIYFGEGSWLTVV.

The V call is TRBV24-1, the J call TRBJ1-5; 7 bases agree with TRBD1. The CDR3 runs to 16 residues. V lost 9 bases and J lost 2; bases outside the gene matches: 12. In germline, CDR1 is KGHDR, CDR2 SFDVKD. The CDR3 DNA reads as TGTGCCACCCCAGTGGACAGGCGGGGAGGCAATCAGCCCCAGCATTTT. It codes for CATPVDRRGGNQPQHF.

A word on this clonotype: A read error may produce the germline difference seen at one junction end. This chain uses TRBV7-9 with TRBJ1-4, with D possibly matching TRBD1 (5 bases). The length of the CDR3 is 12 residues. CDR1 and CDR2 (germline): SEHNR, FQNEAQ (reference sequence). The CDR3 loop reads CASSWGYEKPSF. CDR3 coding DNA: TGTGCCAGCAGCTGGGGCTATGAAAAACCGTCTTTT.

This clonotype was seen repeatedly, ten times or more. The genes are TRBV3-1 and TRBJ2-3; 9 bases are shared with TRBD2. From germline, CDR1 is LGHDT and CDR2 YNNKEL (reference sequence). This CDR3 has 16 residues. Losses at the gene ends were 3 bases for V and 1 base for J; bases not matched to a gene: 5. The chain's CDR3 is CASSHPTSGGTDTQYF. CDR3 bases: TGTGCCAGCAGCCACCCGACTAGCGGTGGCACAGATACGCAGTATTTT.

This clonotype came up many times. This chain links TRBV20-1 with TRBJ2-3; the match to TRBD2 covers 10 bases. With 3 bases clipped from V and 1 base from J, the junction kept 7 bases outside the gene matches. Germline V gene sequence: CDR1 DFQATT, CDR2 SNEGSKA (reference sequence). The CDR3 spans 16 residues. This CDR3 reads CSASMAGTSGTDTQYF. The CDR3 coding sequence is TGCAGTGCTAGTATGGCCGGGACTAGCGGCACAGATACGCAGTATTTT.

This clonotype was recorded many times. This chain uses TRBV11-3 with TRBJ2-7, with D tentatively TRBD1 (7 bases). V was pared by 6 bases and J by 3 bases, with 12 bases between. The CDR3 is 13 amino acids. CDR1 and CDR2 (germline): SGHNT, YENEEA. The CDR3 bases are TGTGCCAGCAGGGATCAGGGGGGCTACGAGCAGTACTTC. It specifies CASRDQGGYEQYF. Combining the CDR3 with reference TRBV11-3 and TRBJ2-7 gives the whole variable domain EAGVVQSPRYKIIEKKQPVAFWCNPISGHNTLYWYLQNLGQGPELLIRYENEEAVDDSQLPKDRFSAERLKGVDSTLKIQPAELGDSAVYLCASRDQGGYEQYFGPGTRLTVT.

This clonotype has ten or more counts. V is TRBV20-1 and J is TRBJ2-5; tentatively, D is TRBD2 (5 bases). Germline V gene data show CDR1 as DFQATT and CDR2 as SNEGSKA (reference sequence). The CDR3 consists of 13 residues. The V end was cut by 6 bases, the J end by 3 bases, with 14 bases between. As DNA, the CDR3 is TGCAGTGCGGGGAGAAGGTATAAAGAGACCCAGTACTTC. Protein sequence: CSAGRRYKETQYF.

This clonotype occurred many times. V gene TRBV2 combines with J gene TRBJ2-7; TRBD2 is a possible D gene (6 bases). The V gene lost 7 bases and the J gene lost 4 bases, with 8 bases spanning the gap. Germline CDR1 SNHLY, CDR2 FYNNEI. This CDR3 has 11 amino acids. The CDR3 DNA sequence: TGTGCCAGCACTAGCGAGTACGAGCAGTACTTC. Translation gives CASTSEYEQYF.

To note about this clonotype: The DNA is omitted, as the CDR3 cannot be located on it reliably, and the CDR3 follows TCRdb's listing. The chain recombines TRBV7-9 with TRBJ2-2; whether TRBD1, the table's D call, matches the DNA was not checked. The germline gives CDR1 SEHNR, CDR2 FQNEAQ (reference sequence). The CDR3 totals 20 residues, both ends included. The CDR3 spells CASSFVGEQYFGPGTGELFF.

As concerns this clonotype: This sequence may be a read error, since a much larger clone differs from it by one base. The chain recombines TRBV20-1 with TRBJ2-1; D unresolved. The CDR3 totals 12 residues. CDR1 is DFQATT, CDR2 SNEGSKA, per germline (reference sequence). CDR3 residues: CSARDITDEPSF. The CDR3 bases are TGCAGTGCTAGAGATATTACAGACGAGCCGTCCTTC.

Many counts were recorded for this clonotype. This chain links TRBV5-1 with TRBJ2-5; 13 nucleotides line up with TRBD2. The V gene's germline CDR1 is SGHRS and CDR2 YFSETQ. CDR3 length equals 16 residues. Trimming cost V 1 base and J 3 bases; bases outside gene matches: 3. The CDR3 DNA follows: TGCGCCAGCAGCTTGTTGGGACTAGCGGGGAAAGAGACCCAGTACTTC. This codes for CASSLLGLAGKETQYF.

In this sample, this clonotype turned up many times. This chain joins TRBV5-5 and TRBJ1-4, with D hard to call. The V and J ends lost 3 bases and 7 bases respectively, with 13 bases between them. Germline CDR1 reads SGHKS; CDR2 reads YYEKEE (reference sequence). The CDR3 contains 14 residues. DNA for the CDR3: TGTGCCAGCAGCTCATACTTGGCGAGTGAAAAACTGTTTTTT. Translating it yields CASSSYLASEKLFF.

At least ten counts were recorded for this clonotype. The gene calls are TRBV11-2 and TRBJ2-1; D may be TRBD2 (6 bases). Germline CDR1 reads SGHAT; CDR2 reads FQNNGV. The germline V and J ends were trimmed by 3 bases and 10 bases, with 13 bases remaining between them. This CDR3 is 13 amino acids long. This CDR3 is CASSLGTGVEQFF. CDR3 nucleotide sequence: TGTGCCAGCAGCTTGGGGACGGGAGTGGAGCAGTTCTTC.